The 2 T cell receptor beta chains in this list originate from one sample, sequenced in a study of T cell repertoires in cytomegalovirus infection (dated by TCRdb to the late 2010s). Which antigens these TCRs recognize remains unknown. The sample's treatment or condition label, in plain terms: in vitro stimulation with specific CMV peptide epitopes to enrich CMV-specific T cells. Data came from an Illumina HiSeq 1500. TCRdb reworked the public reads: Q25 trimming with fastp, MiXCR clone assembly, productive beta chains retained. Duplicate CDR3 protein sequences are folded into a single record with the most common DNA and genes. The sample data list 650,000 to 900,000 distinct CDR3 sequences, and 32% of these were observed just once. Around 12% of the sample comes from the top ten. This material consisted of cultured CD8+ T cells from PBMCs, taken from culture after CMV antigen stimulation. The receptors were sampled from a human donor in good health (CMV status not recorded). Some clones in this sample may be carry-over from other donors' samples.

This clonotype turned up a few times. The genes are TRBV12-5 and TRBJ1-5, with a possible D match to TRBD1 (6 bases). The CDR3 has 15 residues. V was cut by 6 bases and J by 0 bases, with 12 bases left in between. Germline V gene lookup returns CDR1 LGHNT and CDR2 FRNRAP. CDR3 nucleotide sequence: TGTGCTAGTGGATCGGACAGTTTTAGCAATCAGCCCCAGCATTTT. Translating gives CASGSDSFSNQPQHF. Full variable domain (missing parts from reference TRBV12-5 and TRBJ1-5): DARVTQTPRHKVTEMGQEVTMRCQPILGHNTVFWYRQTMMQGLELLAYFRNRAPLDDSGMPKDRFSAEMPDATLATLKIQPSEPRDSAVYFCASGSDSFSNQPQHFGDGTRLSIL.

The rearrangement links TRBV27 to TRBJ1-1, with a possible D match to TRBD1 (5 bases). The CDR3 spans 15 residues. Between the trimmed V and J ends, which lost 0 bases and 4 bases, there was a span of 12 bases. CDR1 and CDR2 (germline): MNHEY, SMNVEV (reference sequence). CDR3 nucleotides: TGTGCCAGCAGTTTATCCGTAGGGGTGGCCACTGAAGCTTTCTTT. Amino acids: CASSLSVGVATEAFF.